The rows below give T cell receptor beta chains drawn from one sample of a study of T cells after yellow fever vaccination. TCRdb used MiXCR to reprocess the 5' RACE reads, holding one entry per CDR3 protein. Here the sample spans tens of thousands of distinct CDR3 sequences, 7.5% to 8% being singletons. The material sequenced was CD8+ T cells sorted from PBMCs, taken on the day of the yellow fever booster vaccination. These receptors were taken from a man aged 25 to 40 who received the YFV17D yellow fever vaccine. CDR3s include the opening cysteine and the closing phenylalanine or tryptophan. The D gene is left open where the match is weak. Clone size is given for some rows only: seen once, a few or many times, or a class if the clone is expanded.

TRBV12-3/TRBV12-4	TRBJ2-3	few	.	CASSQVAETDTQYF	TGTGCCAGCAGTCAGGTGGCGGAGACAGATACGCAGTATTTT
TRBV9	TRBJ2-7	.	.	CASSVGTVSEQYF	TGTGCCAGCAGCGTTGGGACCGTAAGCGAGCAGTACTTC
TRBV27	TRBJ2-1	many	TRBD2	CASSFPGLAGANEQFF	TGTGCCAGCAGTTTCCCCGGACTAGCGGGGGCTAATGAGCAGTTCTTC
TRBV20-1	TRBJ2-7	many	.	CSARAPNSYEQYF	TGCAGTGCTAGAGCGCCTAACTCCTACGAGCAGTACTTC
TRBV9	TRBJ2-1	few	.	CASSVAGGLYNEQFF	TGTGCCAGCAGCGTAGCCGGAGGTCTATACAATGAGCAGTTCTTC
TRBV6-2/TRBV6-3	TRBJ2-1	many	.	CATLASLNSYNEQFF	TGTGCCACTTTAGCGAGCCTAAATTCCTACAATGAGCAGTTCTTC
TRBV10-3	TRBJ2-1	.	TRBD2	CAISESTSGSYNEQFF	TGTGCCATCAGTGAGTCGACTAGCGGGAGCTACAATGAGCAGTTCTTC
TRBV4-3	TRBJ2-1	.	TRBD2	CASSQGLAGLYNEQFF	TGCGCCAGCAGCCAAGGACTAGCGGGGCTCTACAATGAGCAGTTCTTC
TRBV15	TRBJ2-1	.	.	CATLGAGEQFF	TGTGCCACCTTAGGTGCCGGTGAGCAGTTCTTC
TRBV15	TRBJ1-4	few	TRBD1	CATSRRGQGVLLFF	TGTGCCACCAGCAGAAGGGGACAGGGAGTCTTACTGTTTTTT
TRBV25-1	TRBJ2-3	few	.	CASVRGLGTDTQYF	TGTGCCAGCGTAAGAGGGCTCGGCACAGATACGCAGTATTTT
TRBV15	TRBJ2-7	.	.	CATSSGAGLSYEQYF	TGTGCCACCAGCTCGGGGGCGGGATTGTCCTACGAGCAGTACTTC
TRBV5-1	TRBJ2-1	many	.	CASRASHQPYNEQFF	TGCGCCAGCAGGGCTAGCCATCAGCCCTACAATGAGCAGTTCTTC
TRBV25-1	TRBJ1-1	few	.	CASSTDSADEAFF	TGTGCCAGCAGTACCGACAGCGCAGATGAAGCTTTCTTT
TRBV29-1	TRBJ2-1	few	.	CSVPLAEPYNEQFF	TGCAGCGTTCCACTAGCAGAACCATACAATGAGCAGTTCTTC
TRBV7-2	TRBJ2-5	many	.	CASSLAVKVGETQYF	TGTGCCAGCAGTTTAGCGGTTAAGGTGGGGGAGACCCAGTACTTC
TRBV6-1	TRBJ2-7	.	TRBD2	CASIGTSGYEQYF	TGTGCCAGCATTGGGACTAGCGGCTACGAGCAGTACTTC
TRBV11-2	TRBJ2-2	many	.	CASSLGLVVEAGELFF	TGTGCCAGCAGCTTAGGACTAGTAGTAGAGGCCGGGGAGCTGTTTTTT
TRBV7-9	TRBJ2-7	many	.	CASSSTATYEQYF	TGTGCCAGCAGCTCGACAGCTACCTACGAGCAGTACTTC
TRBV12-3/TRBV12-4	TRBJ2-5	few	.	CASSFEGETQYF	TGTGCCAGCAGTTTCGAGGGGGAGACCCAGTACTTC
TRBV6-1	TRBJ2-3	few	TRBD2	CASSEREYSADTQYF	TGTGCCAGCAGCGAGCGGGAGTATTCGGCAGATACGCAGTATTTT
TRBV12-3/TRBV12-4	TRBJ1-5	.	.	CASSLVRGAQPQHF	TGTGCCAGCAGTTTAGTTCGAGGTGCTCAGCCCCAGCATTTT
TRBV3-1	TRBJ1-3	many	.	CASSQEGRTGEPIYF	TGTGCCAGCAGCCAAGAGGGACGGACTGGTGAGCCCATATATTTT
TRBV20-1	TRBJ1-5	.	.	CSASEGQYNQPQHF	TGCAGTGCTAGTGAAGGACAGTACAATCAGCCCCAGCATTTT
TRBV20-1	TRBJ2-1	many	.	CSARDPGEGAYNEQFF	TGCAGTGCTAGAGATCCCGGGGAGGGGGCCTACAATGAGCAGTTCTTC
TRBV12-3/TRBV12-4	TRBJ2-5	.	TRBD1	CASGQGGQETQYF	TGTGCCAGCGGACAGGGAGGCCAAGAGACCCAGTACTTC
TRBV19	TRBJ2-7	few	.	CASSISGQGRASYEQYF	TGTGCCAGTAGTATCTCGGGTCAGGGCCGGGCCTCCTACGAGCAGTACTTC
TRBV9	TRBJ2-1	few	.	CASSVDRAGPMPYNEQFF	TGTGCCAGCAGCGTAGACAGGGCCGGACCGATGCCCTACAATGAGCAGTTCTTC
TRBV6-1	TRBJ1-5	.	TRBD1	CASRTGAFQPQHF	TGTGCCAGCAGGACAGGGGCCTTTCAGCCCCAGCATTTT
TRBV28	TRBJ2-1	few	TRBD2	CASSLAGQEEQFF	TGTGCCAGCAGTCTAGCGGGACAAGAAGAGCAGTTCTTC
TRBV29-1	TRBJ2-5	.	TRBD1	CSVGKGQGFETQYF	TGCAGCGTTGGGAAGGGACAGGGGTTTGAGACCCAGTACTTC